Listed below are T cell receptor beta chains from one sample, sequenced in a study of metastatic and nonmetastatic thyroid tumors. TCRdb re-called clones via MiXCR from the PCR reads. The data contain over 10,000 clones, roughly 28% of them seen just once; the ten biggest clones take up 12%. The sample taken for sequencing was tumor tissue. The source is a female donor with papillary thyroid cancer or a benign thyroid nodule (not recorded which). Some clones in this sample may be carry-over from other donors' samples. CDR3s include the opening cysteine and the closing phenylalanine or tryptophan. Fields, in order: D gene, J gene, V gene, clone size, CDR3 protein, CDR3 DNA. The D gene is left open where the match is weak. Expanded clones are given a class, and other clones once, few, many or no size at all.

D: -
J: TRBJ2-2
V: TRBV7-6
size: -
CDR3: CASSLALDTGELFF
DNA: TGTGCCAGCAGCTTAGCGCTCGACACCGGGGAGCTGTTTTTT

D: -
J: TRBJ2-5
V: TRBV11-2
size: -
CDR3: CASSLQGKETQYF
DNA: TGTGCCAGCAGTTTACAGGGCAAAGAGACCCAGTACTTC

D: -
J: TRBJ1-2
V: TRBV15
size: medium-sized
CDR3: CATSRGGATHYGYTF
DNA: TGTGCCACCAGCAGAGGCGGCGCGACCCACTATGGCTACACCTTC

D: -
J: TRBJ2-7
V: TRBV10-2
size: -
CDR3: CASSFNRVLTFYEQYF
DNA: TGCGCCAGCAGCTTTAACAGGGTGTTGACGTTCTACGAGCAGTACTTC

D: -
J: TRBJ2-7
V: TRBV6-2/TRBV6-3
size: -
CDR3: CASKGLLPFAYEQYF
DNA: TGTGCCAGCAAGGGGTTGCTCCCGTTCGCCTACGAGCAGTACTTC

D: TRBD2
J: TRBJ2-7
V: TRBV4-1
size: -
CDR3: CASSQESSGTYEQYF
DNA: TGCGCCAGCAGCCAAGAATCTAGCGGAACCTACGAGCAGTACTTC

D: -
J: TRBJ2-3
V: TRBV7-3
size: -
CDR3: CASSGGHGWTDMQYF
DNA: TGTGCCAGCAGCGGCGGACATGGTTGGACAGATATGCAGTATTTT

D: -
J: TRBJ1-5
V: TRBV30
size: many
CDR3: CAWSSSIGHYSNQPQHF
DNA: TGTGCCTGGAGTAGCAGTATCGGACATTATAGCAATCAGCCCCAGCATTTT

D: -
J: TRBJ1-6
V: TRBV6-2/TRBV6-3
size: few
CDR3: CASSYNAGRESPLHF
DNA: TGTGCCAGCAGTTACAATGCGGGGAGAGAGTCACCCCTCCACTTT

D: TRBD2
J: TRBJ2-5
V: TRBV7-9
size: many
CDR3: CASSWISGRGETQYF
DNA: TGTGCCAGCAGCTGGATAAGCGGGAGAGGCGAGACCCAGTACTTC

D: TRBD1
J: TRBJ1-4
V: TRBV4-3
size: -
CDR3: CASSQEPKGQGREKLFF
DNA: TGCGCCAGCAGCCAAGAGCCTAAAGGACAGGGAAGGGAAAAACTGTTTTTT

D: -
J: TRBJ2-7
V: TRBV6-2/TRBV6-3
size: medium-sized
CDR3: CASSYGGDSYEQYF
DNA: TGTGCCAGCAGTTACGGAGGCGACTCCTACGAGCAGTACTTC

D: -
J: TRBJ2-3
V: TRBV30
size: -
CDR3: CAWSGRATDTQYF
DNA: TGTGCCTGGTCCGGGAGAGCCACAGATACGCAGTATTTT

D: -
J: TRBJ2-3
V: TRBV5-4
size: many
CDR3: CASSTPDTQYF
DNA: TGTGCCAGCAGCACCCCAGATACGCAGTATTTT

D: -
J: TRBJ1-2
V: TRBV7-2
size: many
CDR3: CASSFLTTTYGYTF
DNA: TGTGCCAGCAGCTTCCTCACGACAACCTATGGCTACACCTTC

D: -
J: TRBJ2-7
V: TRBV11-1
size: -
CDR3: CASSSEAAEGYYEQYF
DNA: TGTGCCAGCAGCTCTGAGGCGGCCGAGGGGTACTACGAGCAGTACTTC

D: -
J: TRBJ2-5
V: TRBV20-1
size: -
CDR3: CSARESEGISETQYF
DNA: TGCAGTGCTAGAGAGTCGGAGGGAATATCGGAGACTCAGTACTTC

D: TRBD1
J: TRBJ1-2
V: TRBV20-1
size: -
CDR3: CSARGTGVRGGYTF
DNA: TGCAGTGCTAGAGGGACAGGGGTGAGGGGTGGCTACACCTTC

D: TRBD2
J: TRBJ2-1
V: TRBV5-1
size: once
CDR3: CASSPRLAGGVYNKQFF
DNA: TGCGCCAGCAGCCCGCGACTAGCGGGGGGGGTCTACAATAAGCAGTTCTTC

D: -
J: TRBJ1-2
V: TRBV6-1
size: few
CDR3: CASSEATAGYVYTF
DNA: TGTGCCAGCAGTGAAGCGACAGCGGGCTATGTCTACACCTTC

D: -
J: TRBJ2-7
V: TRBV20-1
size: medium-sized
CDR3: CSASDILPYEQYF
DNA: TGCAGTGCCAGCGACATATTACCCTACGAGCAGTACTTC

D: TRBD1
J: TRBJ1-4
V: TRBV27
size: many
CDR3: CASSEQTGTNEKLFF
DNA: TGTGCCAGCAGCGAACAGACAGGGACTAATGAAAAACTGTTTTTT

D: -
J: TRBJ2-2
V: TRBV11-2
size: -
CDR3: CASSSLYTGELFF
DNA: TGTGCCAGCAGCTCCCTCTACACCGGGGAGCTGTTTTTT

D: TRBD1
J: TRBJ2-1
V: TRBV7-8
size: medium-sized
CDR3: CASSLGTGHYNEQFF
DNA: TGTGCCAGCAGCTTAGGGACAGGGCACTACAATGAGCAGTTCTTC

D: -
J: TRBJ1-5
V: TRBV5-1
size: -
CDR3: CVSSTREGQPQHF
DNA: TGCGTCAGCTCCACAAGGGAAGGTCAGCCCCAGCATTTT

D: -
J: TRBJ1-1
V: TRBV2
size: medium-sized
CDR3: CASSEAETNTEAFF
DNA: TGTGCCAGCAGTGAAGCGGAAACGAACACTGAAGCTTTCTTT

D: -
J: TRBJ2-2
V: TRBV5-1
size: medium-sized
CDR3: CASSLSRVYTGELFF
DNA: TGCGCCAGCAGCTTGTCCAGGGTTTACACCGGGGAGCTGTTTTTT

D: TRBD1
J: TRBJ2-1
V: TRBV20-1
size: -
CDR3: CSARGNPGTVVGNEQFF
DNA: TGCAGTGCTAGAGGCAACCCCGGGACAGTGGTGGGAAATGAGCAGTTCTTC

D: -
J: TRBJ2-7
V: TRBV20-1
size: -
CDR3: CSATREHYEQYF
DNA: TGCAGTGCTACACGGGAACACTACGAGCAGTACTTC

D: TRBD1
J: TRBJ2-5
V: TRBV7-9
size: many
CDR3: CASSSGQAFGIRETQYF
DNA: TGTGCCAGCAGCTCGGGACAGGCCTTTGGGATCCGAGAGACCCAGTACTTC

D: -
J: TRBJ1-2
V: TRBV18
size: -
CDR3: CASSPTVGYGYTF
DNA: TGTGCCAGCTCACCGACGGTCGGGTATGGCTACACCTTC

D: -
J: TRBJ1-2
V: TRBV20-1
size: -
CDR3: CSARDTSWNRYGYTF
DNA: TGCAGTGCTAGAGATACGAGTTGGAATCGCTATGGCTACACCTTC

D: TRBD2
J: TRBJ2-5
V: TRBV5-4
size: few
CDR3: CASSGAGGGETQYF
DNA: TGTGCCAGCAGCGGAGCGGGAGGCGGGGAGACCCAGTACTTC

D: -
J: TRBJ2-3
V: TRBV6-1
size: -
CDR3: CASSVRAPLTDTQYF
DNA: TGTGCCAGCAGTGTCCGGGCCCCTCTCACAGATACGCAGTATTTT

D: -
J: TRBJ2-3
V: TRBV7-9
size: many
CDR3: CASSQEILGTQYF
DNA: TGTGCCAGCAGCCAAGAGATACTAGGTACGCAGTATTTT

D: -
J: TRBJ2-5
V: TRBV7-8
size: -
CDR3: CASSLVVQSETQYF
DNA: TGTGCCAGCAGCTTAGTTGTCCAGAGTGAGACCCAGTACTTC

D: -
J: TRBJ1-1
V: TRBV24-1
size: medium-sized
CDR3: CATSDLYTGEAFF
DNA: TGTGCCACCAGTGATTTGTACACAGGGGAAGCTTTCTTT

D: -
J: TRBJ2-1
V: TRBV18
size: many
CDR3: CASSPGRAFYGSPYNEQFF
DNA: TGTGCCAGCTCACCAGGCAGGGCTTTTTACGGGAGCCCGTACAATGAGCAGTTCTTC

D: -
J: TRBJ2-7
V: TRBV20-1
size: medium-sized
CDR3: CSARVGGAYEQYF
DNA: TGCAGTGCTAGAGTGGGCGGAGCCTACGAGCAGTACTTC

D: TRBD1
J: TRBJ1-2
V: TRBV19
size: -
CDR3: CASDATGGCYGYTF
DNA: TGTGCCAGTGATGCGACAGGGGGCTGCTATGGCTACACCTTC

D: -
J: TRBJ2-7
V: TRBV9
size: -
CDR3: CASSVRAEGGHTEQYF
DNA: TGTGCCAGCAGCGTAAGGGCAGAGGGAGGTCATACCGAGCAGTACTTC

D: -
J: TRBJ2-7
V: TRBV20-1
size: once
CDR3: CSARDQWPILQYF
DNA: TGCAGTGCTAGAGATCAATGGCCCATTCTACAGTACTTC

D: TRBD2
J: TRBJ2-7
V: TRBV6-2/TRBV6-3
size: -
CDR3: CASSYPVDGASGRKHYEQYF
DNA: TGTGCCAGCAGTTACCCTGTAGACGGGGCTAGCGGGAGAAAACACTACGAGCAGTACTTC

D: -
J: TRBJ2-7
V: TRBV27
size: -
CDR3: CASSFGTSYYEQYF
DNA: TGTGCCAGCAGTTTCGGGACAAGTTACTACGAGCAGTACTTC

D: TRBD1
J: TRBJ2-7
V: TRBV6-1
size: medium-sized
CDR3: CASSRNPQGAWVEQYF
DNA: TGTGCCAGCAGTCGCAACCCACAGGGGGCTTGGGTCGAGCAGTACTTC

D: TRBD1
J: TRBJ1-2
V: TRBV6-5
size: medium-sized
CDR3: CASSYSGQDYGYTF
DNA: TGTGCCAGCAGTTACTCTGGACAGGACTATGGCTACACCTTC

D: -
J: TRBJ1-5
V: TRBV3-1
size: many
CDR3: CASSRDFSNQPQHF
DNA: TGTGCCAGCAGCCGGGACTTTAGCAATCAGCCCCAGCATTTT

D: TRBD2
J: TRBJ2-1
V: TRBV7-3
size: -
CDR3: CASSSCTSVRSNEQFF
DNA: TGTGCCAGCAGCTCCTGTACTAGCGTTAGATCGAATGAGCAGTTCTTC

D: -
J: TRBJ2-2
V: TRBV5-1
size: few
CDR3: CASSYRPSGDTGELFF
DNA: TGCGCCAGCAGCTACCGCCCTAGTGGGGACACCGGGGAGCTGTTTTTT

D: -
J: TRBJ1-6
V: TRBV7-2
size: -
CDR3: CASSLDTGSPLHF
DNA: TGTGCCAGCAGCTTAGATACTGGTTCACCCCTCCACTTT

D: -
J: TRBJ1-4
V: TRBV15
size: -
CDR3: CATSRDRQARDGKLFF
DNA: TGTGCCACCAGCAGAGATCGTCAGGCGAGAGATGGAAAACTGTTTTTT

D: -
J: TRBJ1-5
V: TRBV28
size: -
CDR3: CASRGTPNQPQHF
DNA: TGTGCCAGCAGGGGTACCCCCAATCAGCCCCAGCATTTT

D: -
J: TRBJ2-3
V: TRBV20-1
size: -
CDR3: CSARDLIGPGHTQYF
DNA: TGCAGTGCTAGAGATCTGATCGGACCCGGTCATACGCAGTATTTT

D: -
J: TRBJ2-2
V: TRBV11-2
size: medium-sized
CDR3: CASSLVGLTGELFF
DNA: TGTGCCAGCAGCTTAGTCGGGCTTACCGGGGAGCTGTTTTTT